This entry is about one TCR beta chain. This record comes from a study of blood T cell repertoires in COVID-19. TCRdb keeps only in-frame clones here, not all; method: immunoSEQ multiplex PCR. The sample lists approximately 300,000 clones, roughly 82% occurring once. The CDR3 extends over 13 amino acids. CDR1 and CDR2 from the germline V gene are SGHTA and FQGTGA. V shed 5 bases and J 3 bases; nucleotides not matched to a gene: 4. This TCR derives from a woman between 50 and 59 years old with acute or convalescent COVID-19. V usage is TRBV7-3 and J usage is TRBJ2-7, with 7 bases aligning to TRBD1. The source material was peripheral blood. CDR3 protein: CASSTGQNYEQYF. The CDR3 DNA reads as TGTGCCAGCAGCACGGGACAGAACTACGAGCAGTACTTC.